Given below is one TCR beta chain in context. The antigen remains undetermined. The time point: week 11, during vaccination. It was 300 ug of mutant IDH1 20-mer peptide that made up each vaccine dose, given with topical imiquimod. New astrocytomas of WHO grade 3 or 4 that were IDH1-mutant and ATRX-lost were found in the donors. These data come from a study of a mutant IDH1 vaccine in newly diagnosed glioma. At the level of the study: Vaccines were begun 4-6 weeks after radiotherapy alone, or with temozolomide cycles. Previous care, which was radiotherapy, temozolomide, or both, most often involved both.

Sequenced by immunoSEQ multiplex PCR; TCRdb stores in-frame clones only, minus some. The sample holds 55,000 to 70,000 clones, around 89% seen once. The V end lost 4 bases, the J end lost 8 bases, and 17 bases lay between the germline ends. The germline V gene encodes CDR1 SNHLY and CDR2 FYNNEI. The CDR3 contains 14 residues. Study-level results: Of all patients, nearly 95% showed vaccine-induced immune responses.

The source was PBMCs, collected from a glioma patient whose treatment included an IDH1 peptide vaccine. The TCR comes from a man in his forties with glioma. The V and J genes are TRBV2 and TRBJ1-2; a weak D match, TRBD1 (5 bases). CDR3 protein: CASSVWAGREGYTF. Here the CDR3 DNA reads TGTGCCAGCAGTGTTTGGGCAGGGAGAGAGGGCTACACCTTC.